This TCR beta chain was sequenced during a study of shared clonotypes between healthy human individuals (dated by TCRdb to about 2020). Some background on the complete study: The cohort comprised two women and a few men aged 18 to 49 years. The study deeply sequenced blood TCR repertoires of about 5 healthy adults to estimate repertoire size and the extent of clonotype sharing between individuals. Per donor, leukapheresis produced somewhere between about 0.8 and 9.5 billion PBMCs. For each donor, CD4 naive and CD4 memory were each given three plates, CD8 naive was given two plates, and CD8 memory was given one plate. To increase sequencing depth and limit assay-specific biases, TCR repertoire library preparation and sequencing were carried out by different laboratories using diverse techniques.

Spanning cysteine to phenylalanine, the CDR3 consists of 12 amino acids. The sequence is cut down to CDR3 DNA, 36 bases in frame from base 1. CDR1 and CDR2, per the germline V gene, are KGHSH and LQKENI. V is reduced by 3 bases and J by 3 bases, leaving a spacing of 6 bases between them. In regard to this clone: Its antigen specificity is not known. Base quality data are lacking; no much larger clone is found one base away. Other DNA variants within this sample encode the same CDR3.

Using the deep immunoSEQ assay, TCR CDR3 regions were amplified from genomic DNA by multiplex PCR. Extracted genomic DNA from each cell subset was distributed evenly across all wells of several immunoSEQ 96-well plates, and each plate was treated as a replicate. Each replicate PCR for sorted subsets received about 0.2 ug genomic DNA, equal to tens of thousands of T cell genomes. The purified libraries were quantified using a Qubit 3.0 fluorometer, sized with a Bioanalyzer 2100, and then quantified again using the KAPA Library Quantification kit. Every immunoSEQ 96-well plate was sequenced on a dedicated single-read 150-cycle Illumina NextSeq 550 flow cell. Regarding the original processing steps: Because the immunoSEQ output held only junctional sequences and lacked quality scores, the filtering could not match the filtering applied to full-length reads. Sequences were annotated with PyIR, a Python wrapper for IgBLAST v1.9, using IMGT germline references to assign V/J genes and CDR3. Reads were removed for weak V/J assignments (E-value above 1e-6), missing CDR3, stop codons, out-of-frame junctions, or ambiguous translated residues. V3J clonotypes were defined as sequences sharing an identical inferred V gene, J gene, and CDR3 amino acid sequence. The percentage overlap between two repertoires was calculated by dividing the number of shared unique clonotypes by the size of the smaller repertoire. Repertoire richness was assessed with RTK rarefaction, the Chao1 estimator, and Recon v2.1 estimates of unobserved clonotypes. OLGA was used to compute generation probabilities for all TCRbeta clonotypes that the gDNA method yielded from a handful of donors. This immuneACCESS table, as held by TCRdb, lists in-frame sequences with V and J called but not all clones. Of the missing ones, under half trace to an unresolved V gene in checked studies; the others have no known cause. V and J calls plus clone size are reproduced from that table; the DNA served to infer D and trimming. The sample records about 2 million clones, 85% to 95% of which are singletons. The ten largest account for more than 0.1% of the sample.

Study-wide findings and limitations: Estimated clonotype richness was generally larger for naive than for memory subsets. Pairwise subsampling indicated that sequencing depth was expected to affect the degree of clonotype sharing among donors. The genetic and exposure-history diversity represented was limited by the small number of donors. Compared with non-shared clonotypes, the clonotypes found in all four sorted-subset donors had higher generation probabilities. Around 5.4% of naive CD4, 3% to 3.5% of naive CD8, about 2.5% of memory CD4, and more than 0.35% of memory CD8 clonotypes were shared across four donors. Rarefaction of sorted-subset datasets indicated incomplete sequencing despite the large sequencing depth. Sampling was limited to blood, and TCR repertoires in tissue likely differ from TCR repertoires in blood.

The donors were healthy, HIV-negative adults who had no recently reported acute infections or vaccinations. Every donor was a Caucasian adult living in Nashville, Tennessee, USA. CD4+ T cells were enriched through magnetic negative selection, after which naive cells were positively selected on CD45RA and the remaining negative fraction served as the memory subset. After blood collection by leukapheresis, PBMCs were isolated using Ficoll-Histopaque density gradient centrifugation and then cryopreserved in the vapor phase of liquid nitrogen. Analytical flow cytometry was used to check the purity and quantity of each magnetically sorted T cell population. Genomic DNA was isolated from each sorted fraction and quantified by UV absorbance on a Nanodrop 2000c.

This clonotype was obtained from a man aged 18 to 30 in good health. The source material was naive CD4+ T cells sorted from blood. Per the publication, the cell subset or site label means: CD45RA+ positively selected. Recombination connected TRBV18 to TRBJ2-7; the D gene lacks a confident call. The bases are TGTGCCAGCTCACCGGGCGGCTACGAGCAGTACTTC. The resulting protein is CASSPGGYEQYF.